Sequencing of this TCR beta chain was carried out in a study of T-cell reconstitution after alpha-beta-depleted transplantation in children. The TCRbeta library incorporated unique molecular identifiers. TCRdb passed the PCR reads through MiXCR, listing each CDR3 protein once. The table lists around 500,000 distinct CDR3 sequences, roughly an eighth of them singletons. From germline, CDR1 is GTSNPN and CDR2 SVGIG (reference sequence). The CDR3 totals 11 residues. The ends were cut back, 2 bases at V and 7 bases at J, with 7 bases in the middle. The genes are TRBV30 and TRBJ2-3; no firm D call. Sequences were derived from PBMCs from the stem cell graft donor, sampled from the stem cell graft. The receptor was derived from a human donor who donated a stem cell graft to a child with combined immunodeficiency. The DNA of the CDR3 is TGTGCCTGGAGTATGTCTAATACGCAGTATTTT. Protein sequence: CAWSMSNTQYF.